A single TCR beta chain is shown here with its context. This specimen comes from a study of blood T cell repertoires in COVID-19. Study-wide context: From the United States, Italy and Spain came samples of acute and convalescent COVID-19. T cells, B-cell-depleted T cells, or PBMCs supplied cDNA or gDNA.

This CDR3 region has 16 residues. V was pared by 5 bases and J by 1 base, with 6 bases of the junction left unmatched. CDR1 is SGHTA, CDR2 FQGNSA, per germline. Authors' methods: Reference gene primer amplification gave nucleated cell count estimates. The protocol was immunoSEQ multiplex PCR, while the TCRdb copy is restricted to in-frame clones and leaves out a portion. The DNA gave D and trimming, while V, J and clone size come from that table. The sample yields about 20,000 clones, about four fifths seen once. The specimen sequenced was peripheral blood. This TCR derives from a man at least 80 years old with acute or convalescent COVID-19. V and J are TRBV7-2 and TRBJ2-3, with TRBD1 matching over 10 bases. CDR3 in DNA: TGTGCCAGCAGCCCGACCGGGACAGGGGGCACAGATACGCAGTATTTT. Translation: CASSPTGTGGTDTQYF.